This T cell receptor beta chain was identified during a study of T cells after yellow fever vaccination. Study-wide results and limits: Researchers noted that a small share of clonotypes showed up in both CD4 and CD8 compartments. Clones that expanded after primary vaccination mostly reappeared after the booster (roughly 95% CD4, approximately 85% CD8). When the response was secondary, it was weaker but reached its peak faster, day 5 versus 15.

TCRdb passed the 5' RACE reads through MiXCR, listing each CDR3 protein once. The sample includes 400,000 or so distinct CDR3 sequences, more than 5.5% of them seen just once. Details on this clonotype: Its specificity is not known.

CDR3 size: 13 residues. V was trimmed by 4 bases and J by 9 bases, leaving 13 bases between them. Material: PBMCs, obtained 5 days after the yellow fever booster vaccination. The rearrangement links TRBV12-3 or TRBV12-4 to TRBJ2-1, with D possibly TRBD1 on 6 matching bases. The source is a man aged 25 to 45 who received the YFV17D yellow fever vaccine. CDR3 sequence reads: CASSYREGGEQFF. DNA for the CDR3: TGTGCCAGCAGTTACAGGGAAGGAGGTGAGCAGTTCTTC.